This TCR beta chain derives from a study of blood T cell repertoires in COVID-19. Study in general: T cells, B-cell-depleted T cells, or PBMCs provided the cDNA or gDNA that served as material.

The CDR3 sequence is 14 residues long. The V gene's germline CDR1 is SNHLY and CDR2 FYNNEI. The V end lost 7 bases, the J end lost 10 bases, and 17 bases lay between the germline ends. Profiling relied on immunoSEQ multiplex PCR, and the TCRdb table lists in-frame clones only, not all of them. The profile shows about 200,000 clones, around nine tenths of them singletons. V usage is TRBV2 and J usage is TRBJ1-6; no firm D call. The sequence derives from a woman in her twenties or thirties with acute COVID-19. The material sequenced was PBMCs or T cells enriched from blood (not recorded which). The CDR3 is CASTLTELGSPLHF. CDR3 nucleotides: TGTGCCAGCACTCTTACAGAACTGGGCTCACCCCTCCACTTT.